The next 15 T cell receptor beta chains were all read from a single sample in a study of cytomegalovirus exposure and HLA in healthy donors. Here immunoSEQ multiplex PCR was the method, and the copy in TCRdb shows in-frame clones only, minus some. The sample holds about 180,000 clones, around nine tenths seen once. Material for sequencing was PBMCs. These receptors were collected from a woman in her twenties or thirties in good health and CMV-seronegative.

The chain has TRBV4-1 and TRBJ1-3; D remains ambiguous. The germline V gene has CDR1 MGHRA and CDR2 YSYEKL. With 1 base removed from V and 0 bases from J, the gap between germline ends came to 10 bases. The CDR3 length is 16 residues. This CDR3 reads CASSQVPQSSGNTIYF. CDR3 nucleotides: TGCGCCAGCAGCCAAGTACCACAGAGCTCTGGAAACACCATATATTTT.

The chain employs TRBV18 and TRBJ1-1; 7 nucleotides line up with TRBD1. The ends lost 5 bases at V and 3 bases at J; junction bases unmatched: 9. There are 15 residues in the CDR3. Germline values: CDR1 KGHSH, CDR2 LQKENI. Written as DNA, the CDR3 is TGTGCCAGCTCATCGCACAGGGGATATGACACTGAAGCTTTCTTT. Its translation is CASSSHRGYDTEAFF.

Worth noting for this clone: The junction and the germline gene differ at one end; a read error may be behind it. The chain joins TRBV4-1 to TRBJ2-7, with D possibly being TRBD1 (6 bases). The CDR3 is 14 residues long. CDR1 is MGHRA and CDR2 is YSYEKL in the germline V gene. The CDR3 is CASSEDRFTYEQYF. DNA of the CDR3: TGCGCCAGCAGCGAAGACAGGTTTACCTACGAGCAGTACTTC.

This rearrangement joins TRBV2 to TRBJ1-2, with D maybe TRBD1 (6 bases). Germline loops: CDR1 SNHLY, CDR2 FYNNEI. The V and J ends lost 2 bases and 2 bases respectively, with 6 bases between them. The CDR3 runs to 13 residues. CDR3 protein: CASSEQGNYGYTF. CDR3 DNA: TGTGCCAGCAGTGAACAGGGGAACTATGGCTACACCTTC.

The CDR3 region has the DNA TGTGCCAGCAGAGCCGGGACAGGGGCCGCCTATGGCTACACCTTC. Its protein product is CASRAGTGAAYGYTF. V and J are TRBV27 and TRBJ1-2; 10 bases fit TRBD1. This CDR3 spans 15 amino acids. The V gene end was trimmed by 6 bases and the J gene end by 4 bases; junction bases not matched to a gene: 8. Germline V gives CDR1 MNHEY, CDR2 SMNVEV (reference sequence).

The gene calls are TRBV6-5 and TRBJ1-2; a possible D gene is TRBD1 (6 bases). CDR3 length: 9 amino acids. The germline V gene has CDR1 MNHEY and CDR2 SVGAGI. The ends were cut back, 10 bases at V and 8 bases at J, with 8 bases in the middle. The CDR3, as DNA: TGTGCCACGGGACAAGGCTACACCTTC. Residues: CATGQGYTF.

CDR3: CASSAPGTGVEAFF. In nucleotides, the CDR3 is TGCGCCAGCAGTGCCCCCGGGACAGGGGTTGAAGCTTTCTTT. The genes are TRBV10-2 and TRBJ1-1, with 10 bases aligning to TRBD1. The germline V gene encodes CDR1 WSHSY and CDR2 SAAADI. V was pared by 4 bases and J by 7 bases, with 6 bases of the junction left unmatched. The CDR3 extends over 14 amino acids.

This clone was observed a single time. This chain joins TRBV6-6 and TRBJ1-5, with 9 bases identical to TRBD1. The CDR3 covers 14 residues. Germline CDR1 and CDR2: MNHNY and SVGAGI (reference sequence). J lost 7 bases, V lost 6 bases, and 7 bases had no gene match. CDR3 nucleotides: TGTGCCAGCAGCTATACAGGGGGCCCACAGCCCCAGCATTTT. Protein product: CASSYTGGPQPQHF.

J is TRBJ1-6 and V is TRBV2, with D unclear. This CDR3 spans 12 amino acids. Trimming removed 5 bases from V and 10 bases from J, with 9 bases in between. CDR1 is SNHLY, CDR2 FYNNEI, per germline. The CDR3: CASSSGYSPLHF. Here the CDR3 DNA reads TGTGCCAGCAGTTCCGGGTACTCACCCCTCCACTTT.

The chain has TRBV6-1 and TRBJ2-5; 7 positions match TRBD1. This CDR3 is built from 15 residues. Germline V CDR1 and CDR2: MNHNS, SASEGT. Germline trimming cut 5 bases from V and 2 bases from J; bases unmatched to any gene: 8. CDR3 loop: CASSLHGQDQETQYF. In DNA form, the CDR3 reads TGTGCCAGCAGTCTACACGGACAGGATCAAGAGACCCAGTACTTC.

The chain employs TRBV10-3 and TRBJ2-5, with TRBD1 identical over 8 bases. Germline V gives CDR1 ENHRY, CDR2 SYGVKD. The CDR3 contains 13 residues. J lost 4 bases, V lost 6 bases, and 4 bases had no gene match. CDR3 protein: CAIRKDRGETQYF. CDR3 sequence (DNA): TGTGCCATCAGGAAAGACAGGGGAGAGACCCAGTACTTC.

V is TRBV2 and J is TRBJ2-5, with 7 bases identical to TRBD1. The CDR3 spans 15 residues. Germline lookup yields CDR1 SNHLY and CDR2 FYNNEI. V gave up 0 bases and J gave up 0 bases; unmatched junction bases: 1. CDR3 protein: CASSEAGQYQETQYF. In DNA, the CDR3 is TGTGCCAGCAGTGAAGCGGGACAGTACCAAGAGACCCAGTACTTC. Variable domain in full (rest from reference TRBV2 and TRBJ2-5): EPEVTQTPSHQVTQMGQEVILRCVPISNHLYFYWYRQILGQKVEFLVSFYNNEISEKSEIFDDQFSVERPDGSNFTLKIRSTKLEDSAMYFCASSEAGQYQETQYFGPGTRLLVL.

Here the CDR3 reads CASSRLTLVDSFSGNTIYF. CDR3 DNA: TGTGCCAGCAGCAGATTAACCTTAGTGGACAGCTTCTCTGGAAACACCATATATTTT. J is TRBJ1-3 and V is TRBV21-1; the table's D call of TRBD1 was not tested on the DNA. TRBV21-1 is flagged as a pseudogene. The CDR3 covers 19 residues.

Only one count was recorded for this clone. The rearrangement uses TRBV18 and TRBJ1-3; D remains ambiguous. The V end lost 4 bases, the J end lost 4 bases, and 20 bases lay between the germline ends. The CDR3 contains 17 residues. The germline CDR1 and CDR2 sequences are KGHSH and LQKENI. The CDR3 region is CASSQVRPSPAGNTIYF. The DNA of the CDR3 is TGTGCCAGCTCACAGGTTCGACCTAGTCCAGCCGGAAACACCATATATTTT.

This clone was observed once. V is TRBV2 and J is TRBJ2-1; D not resolved. V lost 3 bases and J lost 3, with 3 bases in between. CDR1 and CDR2 from the germline V gene are SNHLY and FYNNEI. CDR3 length: 12 residues. The CDR3 DNA reads TGTGCCAGCAGTGACAGCTACAATGAGCAGTTCTTC. Translating gives CASSDSYNEQFF.